These T cell receptor beta chains were read from a single sample in a study of regulatory T cells in long-lasting Graves disease. TCRdb fed the multiplex PCR reads into MiXCR, producing one record per CDR3 protein. The sample consists of fewer than 400,000 distinct CDR3 sequences, 18% of them appearing once. Sequenced here: peripheral blood mononuclear cells (PBMCs), sampled at new diagnosis, from a patient treated with antithyroid drugs. These receptors came from a female donor with Graves disease. Each CDR3 is given with its conserved first and last residue. The D gene is left open where the match is weak. Clone size appears in some rows only: once, few, many, or a class for an expanded clone.

CDR3 length,V gene,clone size,D gene,J gene,CDR3 DNA,CDR3 protein
14,TRBV20-1,few,TRBD2,TRBJ2-2,TGCAGTGCTATTCTTGCGGGAGGGCCCGGGGAGCTGTTTTTT,CSAILAGGPGELFF
14,TRBV5-1,many,-,TRBJ2-7,TGCGCCAGCAGCTTCCACATTCAGGGCGACGAGCAGTACTTC,CASSFHIQGDEQYF
15,TRBV7-2,-,-,TRBJ2-5,TGTGCCAGCAGCTTATTCCGGCGGTCCCAAGAGACCCAGTACTTC,CASSLFRRSQETQYF
14,TRBV5-1,few,TRBD1,TRBJ2-5,TGCGCCAGCAGCACGGGGACAGGGACAGAGACCCAGTACTTC,CASSTGTGTETQYF
15,TRBV2,many,-,TRBJ2-5,TGTGCCAGCAGTGAGAGGGGCGGTGTCGTGGAGACCCAGTACTTC,CASSERGGVVETQYF
13,TRBV19,many,-,TRBJ1-4,TGTGCCAGTAGTACGACGGCGGGGGAAAAACTGTTTTTT,CASSTTAGEKLFF
18,TRBV2,-,TRBD2,TRBJ2-3,TGTGCCAGCAGTGGTATAGCGGGAGGGCGTTGGGCCACAGATACGCAGTATTTT,CASSGIAGGRWATDTQYF
16,TRBV9,many,TRBD2,TRBJ2-5,TGTGCCAGCAGCGTAGGGGCCGCGGGGGGGCAAGAGACCCAGTACTTC,CASSVGAAGGQETQYF
13,TRBV12-3/TRBV12-4,many,-,TRBJ2-7,TGTGCCAGCAGCACGGCACAGGTGTACGAGCAGTACTTC,CASSTAQVYEQYF
14,TRBV12-3/TRBV12-4,many,-,TRBJ1-3,TGTGCCAGCAGTTTACGGGAAGGCGGAAACACCATATATTTT,CASSLREGGNTIYF
14,TRBV11-1,many,-,TRBJ2-1,TGTGCCAGCAGCTTATCACTCCGTCTGGATGAGCAGTTCTTC,CASSLSLRLDEQFF
15,TRBV18,many,-,TRBJ2-1,TGTGCCAGCTCAAGGAGGGATAGCTCCTACAATGAGCAGTTCTTC,CASSRRDSSYNEQFF
15,TRBV2,many,-,TRBJ1-2,TGTGCCAGCAGTGTCAAAGGGGTCGAGGGCTATGGCTACACCTTC,CASSVKGVEGYGYTF
14,TRBV28,many,-,TRBJ2-7,TGTGCCAGCAGTTCACGAGACAGGATCTACGAGCAGTACTTC,CASSSRDRIYEQYF
15,TRBV29-1,few,TRBD1,TRBJ1-5,TGCAGCGTTGCTGTGGAGGGGGCGCGCGATCAGCCCCAGCATTTT,CSVAVEGARDQPQHF
12,TRBV3-1,few,-,TRBJ2-5,TGTGCCAGCAGCCAAGACGAGTGGACCCAGTACTTC,CASSQDEWTQYF
15,TRBV11-2,many,TRBD1,TRBJ1-2,TGTGCCAGCAGCAGGCTCAGGGGGCTTGAGTATGGCTACACCTTC,CASSRLRGLEYGYTF
12,TRBV9,many,-,TRBJ2-7,TGTGCCAGCAGCGCCTTGACAGACGAGCAGTACTTC,CASSALTDEQYF
18,TRBV5-5,-,-,TRBJ1-4,TGTGCCAGCAGCATCCTCAAAGGGGGGGAAGGAACTAATGAAAAACTGTTTTTT,CASSILKGGEGTNEKLFF
14,TRBV28,many,-,TRBJ2-1,TGTGCCAGCAGTCAAGCCCCGCCCTACAATGAGCAGTTCTTC,CASSQAPPYNEQFF
16,TRBV20-1,many,-,TRBJ1-1,TGCAGTGCTAGAGTGGACCAGGGAGGATTCTACACTGAAGCTTTCTTT,CSARVDQGGFYTEAFF
12,TRBV19,many,TRBD2,TRBJ2-7,TGTGCCAGTAGACCCCCGGGGGGAGAGCAGTACTTC,CASRPPGGEQYF
15,TRBV12-3/TRBV12-4,many,TRBD1,TRBJ1-5,TGTGCCAGCAGTCTCCTGGGCAGGGGGCATCAGCCCCAGCATTTT,CASSLLGRGHQPQHF
18,TRBV12-3/TRBV12-4,many,TRBD2,TRBJ2-3,TGTGCCAGCCTGTGGGAGCCTAGCGGGAGGATGGGCACAGATACGCAGTATTTT,CASLWEPSGRMGTDTQYF
16,TRBV6-2/TRBV6-3,many,TRBD1,TRBJ2-7,TGTGCCAGCAGTTACAATCTGGGACAGCGTTCCTACGAGCAGTACTTC,CASSYNLGQRSYEQYF
12,TRBV12-3/TRBV12-4,many,-,TRBJ2-5,TGTGCCAGCAGTTTCACCCCAGAGACCCAGTACTTC,CASSFTPETQYF
15,TRBV2,many,-,TRBJ1-5,TGTGCCAGCAGGTCGCAGGGTGAGGGCAATCAGCCCCAGCATTTT,CASRSQGEGNQPQHF
16,TRBV5-1,many,TRBD1,TRBJ2-3,TGCGCCAGCAGCTCTAAGGACAGGGGGAATACAGATACGCAGTATTTT,CASSSKDRGNTDTQYF
15,TRBV2,many,-,TRBJ2-7,TGTGCCAGCAGTTTATACCCAGACCCGTCCTACGAGCAGTACTTC,CASSLYPDPSYEQYF
14,TRBV2,-,TRBD1,TRBJ1-6,TGTGCCAGCAGTATGACAGGGAGTAATTCACCCCTCCACTTT,CASSMTGSNSPLHF
17,TRBV7-2,-,-,TRBJ2-3,TGTGCCAGCAGCTTAGGTGCGGCGCCTAGCGGCACAGATACGCAGTATTTT,CASSLGAAPSGTDTQYF
14,TRBV12-3/TRBV12-4,-,-,TRBJ1-2,TGTGCCAGCAGTTTAAGGGGGGGAATCTATGGCTACACCTTC,CASSLRGGIYGYTF
17,TRBV20-1,many,TRBD2,TRBJ2-5,TGCAGTGCTAGAGGGGGACTAGCGGGGAAGGGAGGTATGACCCAGTACTTC,CSARGGLAGKGGMTQYF
15,TRBV12-3/TRBV12-4,many,TRBD2,TRBJ2-2,TGTGCCAGCAGCTTAGCGGGAGTAGGAACCGGGGAGCTGTTTTTT,CASSLAGVGTGELFF
13,TRBV5-5,many,TRBD1,TRBJ1-1,TGTGCCAGCAGCCCCTCAGGGGGTGGTGAAGCTTTCTTT,CASSPSGGGEAFF
15,TRBV12-3/TRBV12-4,-,-,TRBJ2-1,TGTGCCAGCAGTTACGCAGAGCGGGTATACAATGAGCAGTTCTTC,CASSYAERVYNEQFF
13,TRBV27,many,-,TRBJ1-5,TGTGCCAGCAGTTTAGGGGGCGGGATGCCCCAGCATTTT,CASSLGGGMPQHF